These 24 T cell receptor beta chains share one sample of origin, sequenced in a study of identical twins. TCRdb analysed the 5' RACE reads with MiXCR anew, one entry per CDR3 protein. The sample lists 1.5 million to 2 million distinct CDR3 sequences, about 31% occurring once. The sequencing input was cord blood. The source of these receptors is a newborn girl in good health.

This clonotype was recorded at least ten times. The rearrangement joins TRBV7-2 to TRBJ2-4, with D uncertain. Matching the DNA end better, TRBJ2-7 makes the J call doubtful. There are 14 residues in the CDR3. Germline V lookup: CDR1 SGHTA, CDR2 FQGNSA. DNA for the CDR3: TGTGCCAGCAGCCGAGGTCGCAGCGTCTACGAGCAGTACTTC. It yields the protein CASSRGRSVYEQYF.

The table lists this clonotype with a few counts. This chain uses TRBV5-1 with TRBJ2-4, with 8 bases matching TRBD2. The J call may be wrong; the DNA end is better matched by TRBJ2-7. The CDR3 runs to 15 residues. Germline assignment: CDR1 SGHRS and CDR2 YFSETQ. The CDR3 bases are TGCGCCAGCAGTACCCGAAAGGGACTAGTCTACGAGCAGTACTTC. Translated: CASSTRKGLVYEQYF.

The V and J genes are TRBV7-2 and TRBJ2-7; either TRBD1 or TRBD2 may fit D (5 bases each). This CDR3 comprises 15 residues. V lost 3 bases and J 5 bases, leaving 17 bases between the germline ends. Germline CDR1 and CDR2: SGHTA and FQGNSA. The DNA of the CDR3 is TGTGCCAGCAGCTTCGAGCAGGGAGTTTTCGACGAGCAGTACTTC. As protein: CASSFEQGVFDEQYF.

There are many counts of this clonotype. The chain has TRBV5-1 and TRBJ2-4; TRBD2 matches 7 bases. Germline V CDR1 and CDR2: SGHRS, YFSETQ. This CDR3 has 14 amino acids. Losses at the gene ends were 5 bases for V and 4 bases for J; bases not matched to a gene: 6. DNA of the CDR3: TGCGCCAGCAGTCCTGGCGGGAGTAAAAACATTCAGTACTTC. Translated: CASSPGGSKNIQYF.

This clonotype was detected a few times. This CDR3 reads CASSFTGSRNDTQYF. The CDR3 coding sequence is TGTGCCAGCAGTTTCACCGGCTCCCGCAATGATACGCAGTATTTT. This chain uses TRBV12-3 or TRBV12-4 with TRBJ2-3; no reliable D call. This CDR3 region has 15 residues. V was pared by 3 bases and J by 6 bases, with 16 bases between.

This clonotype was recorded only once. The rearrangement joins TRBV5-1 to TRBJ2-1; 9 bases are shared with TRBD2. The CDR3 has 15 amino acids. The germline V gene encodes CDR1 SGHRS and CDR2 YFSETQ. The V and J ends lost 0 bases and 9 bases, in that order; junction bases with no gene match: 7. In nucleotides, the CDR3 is TGCGCCAGCAGCTTGGTGTCTAGCGGGATAGGTGAGCAGTTCTTC. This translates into CASSLVSSGIGEQFF.

CDR3 residues: CASSFTVGGGYTF. CDR3 DNA: TGTGCCAGCAGCTTTACAGTGGGGGGTGGCTACACCTTC. This chain uses TRBV7-2 with TRBJ1-2, with a possible D match to TRBD1 (5 bases). Germline CDR1 reads SGHTA; CDR2 reads FQGNSA. Trimming shortened V by 3 bases and J by 7 bases, and 12 bases separated the two germline ends. The CDR3 spans 13 residues.

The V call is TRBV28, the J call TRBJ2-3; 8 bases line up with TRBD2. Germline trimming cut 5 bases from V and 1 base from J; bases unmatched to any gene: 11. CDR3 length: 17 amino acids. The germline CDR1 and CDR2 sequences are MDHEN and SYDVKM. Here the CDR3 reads CASSIPILAARTDTQYF. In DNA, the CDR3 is TGTGCCAGCAGTATCCCCATACTAGCGGCCCGCACAGATACGCAGTATTTT. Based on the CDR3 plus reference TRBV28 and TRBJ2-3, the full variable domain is DVKVTQSSRYLVKRTGEKVFLECVQDMDHENMFWYRQDPGLGLRLIYFSYDVKMKEKGDIPEGYSVSREKKERFSLILESASTNQTSMYLCASSIPILAARTDTQYFGPGTRLTVL.

This chain's CDR3 is CASSYPTDLNGYTF. The CDR3 DNA sequence: TGTGCCAGCAGTTATCCGACAGACCTAAATGGCTACACCTTC. V gene TRBV6-5 combines with J gene TRBJ1-2; TRBD1 might be the D (5 bases). The V end lost 3 bases, the J end lost 6 bases, and 14 bases lay between the germline ends. This CDR3 contains 14 residues. Germline CDR1 and CDR2: MNHEY and SVGAGI.

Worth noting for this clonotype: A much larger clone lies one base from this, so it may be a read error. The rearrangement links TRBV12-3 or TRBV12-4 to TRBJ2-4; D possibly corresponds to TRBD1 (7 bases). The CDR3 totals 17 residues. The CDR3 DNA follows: TGTGCCAGCAGTTTCGCGGAGGGGGCACTAGCCAAAAACGTTCAGTACTTC. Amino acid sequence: CASSFAEGALAKNVQYF.

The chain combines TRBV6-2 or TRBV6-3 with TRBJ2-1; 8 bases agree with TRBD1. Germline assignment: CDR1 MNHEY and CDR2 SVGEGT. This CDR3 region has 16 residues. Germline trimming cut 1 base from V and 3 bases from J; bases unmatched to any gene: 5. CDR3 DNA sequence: TGTGCCAGCAGTTACTATGGCGGGACAGGCTACAATGAGCAGTTCTTC. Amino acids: CASSYYGGTGYNEQFF.

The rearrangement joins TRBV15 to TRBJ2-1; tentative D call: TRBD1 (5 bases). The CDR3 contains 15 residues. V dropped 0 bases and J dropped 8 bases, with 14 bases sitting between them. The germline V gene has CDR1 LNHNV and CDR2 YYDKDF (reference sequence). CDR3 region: CATSRDGAIMDEQFF. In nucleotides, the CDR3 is TGTGCCACCAGCAGAGATGGGGCTATAATGGATGAGCAGTTCTTC. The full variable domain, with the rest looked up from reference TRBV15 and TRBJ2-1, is DAMVIQNPRYQVTQFGKPVTLSCSQTLNHNVMYWYQQKSSQAPKLLFHYYDKDFNNEADTPDNFQSRRPNTSFCFLDIRSPGLGDTAMYLCATSRDGAIMDEQFFGPGTRLTVL.

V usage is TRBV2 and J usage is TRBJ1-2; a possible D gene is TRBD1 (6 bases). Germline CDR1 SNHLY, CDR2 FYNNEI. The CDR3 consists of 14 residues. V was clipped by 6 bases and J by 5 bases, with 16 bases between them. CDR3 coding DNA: TGTGCCAGCAGATTCCGGGACACCAGTTATGGCTACACCTTC. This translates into CASRFRDTSYGYTF.

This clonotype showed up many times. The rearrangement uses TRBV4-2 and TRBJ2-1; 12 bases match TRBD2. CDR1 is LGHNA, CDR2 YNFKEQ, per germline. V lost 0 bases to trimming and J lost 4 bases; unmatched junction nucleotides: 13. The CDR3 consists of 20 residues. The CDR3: CASSQDRASGRASKYNEQFF. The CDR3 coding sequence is TGTGCCAGCAGCCAAGATAGGGCTAGCGGGAGGGCCTCAAAATACAATGAGCAGTTCTTC.

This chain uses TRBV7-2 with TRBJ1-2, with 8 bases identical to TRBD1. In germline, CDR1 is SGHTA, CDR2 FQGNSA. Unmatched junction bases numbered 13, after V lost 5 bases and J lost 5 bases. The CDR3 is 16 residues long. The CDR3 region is CASSPPFGTGQYGYTF. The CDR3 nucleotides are TGTGCCAGCAGCCCACCCTTCGGGACAGGACAATATGGCTACACCTTC.

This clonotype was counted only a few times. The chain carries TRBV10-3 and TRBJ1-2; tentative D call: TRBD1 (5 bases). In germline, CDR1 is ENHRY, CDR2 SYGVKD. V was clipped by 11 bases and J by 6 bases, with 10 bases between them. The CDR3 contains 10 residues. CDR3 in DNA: TGTGCCGTAGGGGAGAATGGCTACACCTTC. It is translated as CAVGENGYTF.

This CDR3 reads CASISRDGYTF. CDR3 in DNA: TGTGCCAGCATTAGTAGGGACGGCTACACCTTC. The chain joins TRBV6-6 to TRBJ1-2, with TRBD1 as a possible D gene (5 bases). Trimming removed 7 bases at V and 8 bases at J, with 11 bases between. Germline V gene lookup returns CDR1 MNHNY and CDR2 SVGAGI (reference sequence). The CDR3 is 11 residues long.

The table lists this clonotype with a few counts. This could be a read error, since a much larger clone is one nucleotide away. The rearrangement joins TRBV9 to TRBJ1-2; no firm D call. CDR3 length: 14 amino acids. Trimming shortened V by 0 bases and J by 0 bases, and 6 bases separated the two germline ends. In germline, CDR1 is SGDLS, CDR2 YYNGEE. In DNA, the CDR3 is TGTGCCAGCAGCGTAGGGTCAGCTAACTATGGCTACACCTTC. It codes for CASSVGSANYGYTF.

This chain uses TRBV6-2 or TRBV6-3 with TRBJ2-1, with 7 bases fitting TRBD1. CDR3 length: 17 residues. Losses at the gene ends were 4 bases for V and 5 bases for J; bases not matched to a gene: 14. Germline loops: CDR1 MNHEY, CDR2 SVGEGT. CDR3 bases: TGTGCCAGCAGTTCTATAAGGGGGCTATACACACACAATGAGCAGTTCTTC. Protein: CASSSIRGLYTHNEQFF.

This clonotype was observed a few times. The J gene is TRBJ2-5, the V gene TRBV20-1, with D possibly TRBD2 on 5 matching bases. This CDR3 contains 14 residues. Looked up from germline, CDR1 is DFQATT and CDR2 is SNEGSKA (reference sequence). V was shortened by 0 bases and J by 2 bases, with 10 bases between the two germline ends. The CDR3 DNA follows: TGCAGTGCTAGAGATGCGGGTCGACAAGAGACCCAGTACTTC. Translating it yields CSARDAGRQETQYF.

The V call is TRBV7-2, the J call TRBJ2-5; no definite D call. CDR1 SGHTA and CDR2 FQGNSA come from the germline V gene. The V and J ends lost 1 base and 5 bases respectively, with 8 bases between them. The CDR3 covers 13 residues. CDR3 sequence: CASSLVRYETQYF. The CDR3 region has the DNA TGTGCCAGCAGCTTAGTTAGATACGAGACCCAGTACTTC.

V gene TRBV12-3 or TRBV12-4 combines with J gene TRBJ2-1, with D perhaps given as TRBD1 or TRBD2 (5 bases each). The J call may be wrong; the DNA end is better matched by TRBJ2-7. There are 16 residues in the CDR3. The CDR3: CASSGGSVSSYNEQYF. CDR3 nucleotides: TGTGCCAGCAGTGGGGGTAGTGTTAGCTCCTACAATGAGCAGTACTTC.

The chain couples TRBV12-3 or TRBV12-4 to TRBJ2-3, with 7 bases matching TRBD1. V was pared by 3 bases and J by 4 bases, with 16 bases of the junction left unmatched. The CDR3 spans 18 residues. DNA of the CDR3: TGTGCCAGCAGTTTGGATACTGACAGGGAATTGAGAGCAGATACGCAGTATTTT. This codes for CASSLDTDRELRADTQYF.

DNA for the CDR3: TGCAGTGCTGTAAAGACTAGCGGGGGGCTGGAGCAGTACTTC. Residues: CSAVKTSGGLEQYF. The chain is built from TRBV20-1 and TRBJ2-7; TRBD2 matches 13 bases. Germline V CDR1 and CDR2: DFQATT, SNEGSKA (reference sequence). The CDR3 length is 14 residues. V gave up 5 bases and J gave up 7 bases; unmatched junction bases: 8.